The 10 T cell receptor beta chains listed next were all sequenced from one sample in a study of response to subunit inactivated influenza vaccine. Using its own MiXCR run on the RT-PCR reads, TCRdb lists one record per CDR3 protein. Of 630,000 or so distinct CDR3 sequences listed, approximately 14% were seen once; the top ten hold roughly 11%. The specimen was PBMCs from blood, collected 11 to 12 days after vaccination. These receptors came from a man in his fifties or sixties who received an inactivated influenza vaccine.

In the case of this clonotype: One end of the junction varies from germline; a read error may be responsible. The chain uses TRBV5-1 and TRBJ1-6; maybe TRBD1 (6 bases). CDR1 and CDR2 from the germline V gene are SGHRS and YFSETQ. The CDR3 totals 15 residues. The CDR3 protein is CGSSLVKQGGSPLHF. The CDR3, as DNA: TGCGGCAGCAGCTTGGTCAAACAGGGAGGTTCACCCCTCCACTTT.

J is TRBJ2-7 and V is TRBV6-5; a possible D gene is TRBD2 (5 bases). The length of the CDR3 is 16 residues. With 2 bases removed from V and 0 bases from J, the gap between germline ends came to 14 bases. CDR1 is MNHEY and CDR2 is SVGAGI in the germline V gene. The CDR3 spells CASSYASTGSSYEQYF. The CDR3 nucleotides read TGTGCCAGCAGTTACGCTTCGACTGGGAGCTCCTACGAGCAGTACTTC.

The rearrangement links TRBV29-1 to TRBJ2-5; D might be TRBD1 (6 bases). The CDR3 runs 12 residues. CDR1 and CDR2 (germline): SQVTM, ANQGSEA. Trimming removed 4 bases at V and 5 bases at J, with 11 bases between. The DNA of the CDR3 is TGCAGCGTTGGGACAGTCGGGGAGACCCAGTACTTC. It is translated as CSVGTVGETQYF.

The chain is built from TRBV4-3 and TRBJ1-3; no reliable D call. Germline CDR1 and CDR2: LGHNA and YSLEER. This CDR3 is built from 16 residues. The V end lost 0 bases, the J end lost 7 bases, and 16 bases lay between the germline ends. CDR3 DNA sequence: TGCGCCAGCAGCCAAGATCATTATGGGAGTTTGAACACCATATATTTT. It codes for CASSQDHYGSLNTIYF.

The V and J genes are TRBV11-1 and TRBJ2-1; D gene ambiguous. V was clipped by 2 bases and J by 3 bases, with 20 bases between them. The CDR3 is 18 amino acids. Germline V gene lookup returns CDR1 SGHAT and CDR2 FQDESV (reference sequence). This CDR3 is CASSLTPSVPIFYNEQFF. CDR3 nucleotides: TGTGCCAGCAGCTTAACCCCCTCCGTGCCTATTTTCTACAATGAGCAGTTCTTC.

The chain has TRBV27 and TRBJ1-2, with no clear D. The CDR3 contains 11 residues. Germline V gene sequence: CDR1 MNHEY, CDR2 SMNVEV (reference sequence). CDR3 DNA sequence: TGTGCACCCGTTGATAACTATGGCTACACCTTC. It is translated as CAPVDNYGYTF.

This clonotype has only a few counts. This chain joins TRBV15 and TRBJ2-1, with 7 positions matching TRBD1. J gave up 6 bases and V 3 bases, and 11 bases lay outside the gene matches. Germline CDR1 is LNHNV and CDR2 is YYDKDF (reference sequence). The CDR3 extends over 16 amino acids. The DNA for the CDR3 is TGTGCCACCAGCAGGACCCCGGGACAGAATGTCAATGAGCAGTTCTTC. As protein: CATSRTPGQNVNEQFF.

This clonotype was seen a few times. The chain combines TRBV28 with TRBJ1-1; 11 bases are a match to TRBD1. CDR1 is MDHEN and CDR2 is SYDVKM in the germline V gene. This CDR3 is built from 15 residues. V lost 3 bases and J lost 4; bases outside the gene matches: 4. The CDR3 sequence: CASSFGGTGGTEAFF. CDR3 bases: TGTGCCAGCAGTTTCGGAGGGACAGGGGGCACTGAAGCTTTCTTT.

In regard to this clonotype: The junction and the germline gene differ at one end; a read error may be behind it. The CDR3 bases are TGCGCCAGCAGCCCTTCCGGTGTGGGTGGCTACATCTTC. This gives the protein CASSPSGVGGYIF. The chain carries TRBV5-1 and TRBJ1-2; D is unclear. The CDR3 spans 13 residues. Per the germline V gene, CDR1 is SGHRS and CDR2 is YFSETQ.

This clonotype was recorded many times. The chain recombines TRBV7-2 with TRBJ2-3; D remains unclear. CDR3 length equals 11 residues. V lost 1 base, J lost 6 bases, and 2 bases lay in between. Germline V gives CDR1 SGHTA, CDR2 FQGNSA. The CDR3 region has the DNA TGTGCCAGCAGCTTAGTGGATACGCAGTATTTT. Its translation: CASSLVDTQYF. Drawing the rest from reference TRBV7-2 and TRBJ2-3, the complete variable domain is GAGVSQSPSNKVTEKGKDVELRCDPISGHTALYWYRQSLGQGLEFLIYFQGNSAPDKSGLPSDRFSAERTGGSVSTLTIQRTQQEDSAVYLCASSLVDTQYFGPGTRLTVL.